The 25 T cell receptor beta chains in this list originate from one sample, sequenced in a study of shared clonotypes between healthy human individuals. Clones were sequenced by immunoSEQ multiplex PCR, and TCRdb holds only the in-frame ones, with some missing. The data hold about 590,000 clones, with less than 97% observed a single time. The naive CD8 population came from CD45RO-negative cells selected for CCR7, without terminally differentiated effector memory CD45RA+ cells. The sample comprised naive CD8+ T cells sorted from blood. Receptor source: a woman aged 30 to 39 in good health.

A single count supports this clone. The chain uses TRBV10-3 and TRBJ2-7; 9 bases agree with TRBD1. The J segment lost 6 bases and the V segment lost 3 bases, leaving 6 bases of the junction unmatched. Germline V gives CDR1 ENHRY, CDR2 SYGVKD. The length of the CDR3 is 14 residues. Written as DNA, the CDR3 is TGTGCCATCAGTGATTGGGACAGGGCTAGCGAGCAGTACTTC. Its translation: CAISDWDRASEQYF.

This sequence joins TRBV27 and TRBJ1-6; D gene uncertain. The CDR3 length is 16 residues. CDR1 and CDR2 (germline): MNHEY, SMNVEV (reference sequence). V was cut by 1 base and J by 9 bases, with 16 bases left in between. The CDR3 DNA sequence: TGTGCCAGCAGTTTATTAGGCAGGACGGATATTTCACCCCTCCACTTT. Translating it yields CASSLLGRTDISPLHF.

The chain couples TRBV27 to TRBJ2-5, with D tentatively TRBD1 (6 bases). The germline V gene has CDR1 MNHEY and CDR2 SMNVEV (reference sequence). The V and J ends lost 4 bases and 4 bases respectively, with 16 bases between them. The length of the CDR3 is 15 residues. The CDR3 DNA follows: TGTGCCAGCAGTTCCTCGTCCGGGACATTAGAGACCCAGTACTTC. It specifies CASSSSSGTLETQYF.

The chain is built from TRBV6-5 and TRBJ1-5; 7 nucleotides match TRBD1. Per germline, CDR1 MNHEY and CDR2 SVGAGI. The CDR3 spans 14 residues. V was clipped by 5 bases and J by 7 bases; unmatched bases: 8. CDR3 loop: CASSIDREEQPQHF. The CDR3 DNA sequence: TGTGCCAGCAGTATCGACAGGGAGGAACAGCCCCAGCATTTT.

The CDR3 DNA is TGTGCCAGCAGTGGGACAGGGGGACAGCCCCAGCATTTT. Translation gives CASSGTGGQPQHF. The chain carries TRBV7-9 and TRBJ1-5; TRBD1 agrees at 11 bases. The V gene's germline CDR1 is SEHNR and CDR2 FQNEAQ (reference sequence). This CDR3 comprises 13 residues. J gave up 7 bases and V 6 bases, and 2 bases lay outside the gene matches.

The chain uses TRBV12-1 and TRBJ2-5; TRBD2, as called in the table, went unchecked against the DNA. The DNA end is a closer match to TRBJ2-7, so the J assignment may be wrong. TRBV12-1 is annotated as a pseudogene. The CDR3 is 15 amino acids. The CDR3: CASSFARWRTYEQYF. CDR3 DNA sequence: TGTGCCAGCAGCTTTGCGCGCTGGAGAACCTACGAGCAGTACTTC.

The count of this clone is one. The chain combines TRBV28 with TRBJ2-3; maybe TRBD2 (7 bases). This CDR3 contains 16 residues. CDR1 is MDHEN, CDR2 SYDVKM, per germline. V was pared by 8 bases and J by 2 bases, with 20 bases between. The CDR3 bases are TGTGCCAGCGCGCCTGGGGGGGGCGCGTCCACAGATACGCAGTATTTT. It encodes CASAPGGGASTDTQYF.

The chain carries TRBV7-2 and TRBJ2-5; 10 bases align to TRBD1. The DNA end is a closer match to TRBJ2-7, so the J assignment may be wrong. This CDR3 region has 17 residues. Germline CDR1 is SGHTA and CDR2 is FQGNSA. CDR3: CASSPTLRGQGSYEQYF. The CDR3 bases are TGTGCCAGCAGCCCCACATTAAGGGGACAGGGGTCCTACGAGCAGTACTTC.

The V and J genes are TRBV7-8 and TRBJ2-1, with 14 nucleotides matching TRBD2. The length of the CDR3 is 17 residues. V trimming: 4 bases; J trimming: 8 bases; junction bases outside the gene matches: 10. Looked up from germline, CDR1 is SGHVS and CDR2 is FQNEAQ. The DNA for the CDR3 is TGTGCCAGCAGCTCCGGGACTAGCGGGAGACTTGGCCATGAGCAGTTCTTC. Protein sequence: CASSSGTSGRLGHEQFF. The full variable domain, with the rest looked up from reference TRBV7-8 and TRBJ2-1, is GAGVSQSPRYKVAKRGQDVALRCDPISGHVSLFWYQQALGQGPEFLTYFQNEAQLDKSGLPSDRFFAERPEGSVSTLKIQRTQQEDSAVYLCASSSGTSGRLGHEQFFGPGTRLTVL.

This sequence joins TRBV10-3 and TRBJ2-1; 8 positions agree with TRBD2. Germline loops: CDR1 ENHRY, CDR2 SYGVKD. V shed 5 bases and J 4 bases; nucleotides not matched to a gene: 7. The CDR3 covers 15 residues. As DNA, the CDR3 is TGTGCCATCAGTAGCACTAGCGGATCATACAATGAGCAGTTCTTC. This sequence encodes CAISSTSGSYNEQFF.

The chain links TRBV7-8 to TRBJ2-7; no definite D call. Germline V lookup: CDR1 SGHVS, CDR2 FQNEAQ. This CDR3 spans 15 amino acids. With 4 bases removed from V and 1 base from J, the gap between germline ends came to 14 bases. CDR3 sequence reads: CASSWRPWGSYEQYF. The CDR3 DNA reads as TGTGCCAGCAGCTGGAGACCCTGGGGTTCCTACGAGCAGTACTTC.

This clone was found once. The chain links TRBV4-1 to TRBJ2-7; no clear D. Germline V lookup: CDR1 MGHRA, CDR2 YSYEKL. The CDR3 loop spans 14 amino acids. The V end lost 1 base, the J end lost 0 bases, and 7 bases lay between the germline ends. This CDR3 is CASSQGLSSYEQYF. The CDR3 DNA follows: TGCGCCAGCAGCCAAGGGCTAAGCTCCTACGAGCAGTACTTC.

V gene TRBV2 combines with J gene TRBJ2-6; no clear D gene. V was shortened by 7 bases and J by 0 bases, with 10 bases between the two germline ends. Per germline, CDR1 SNHLY and CDR2 FYNNEI. The CDR3 is 15 amino acids. The CDR3 region has the DNA TGTGCCAGCACCCACCTTCGCTCTGGGGCCAACGTCCTGACTTTC. Its translation is CASTHLRSGANVLTF.

This rearrangement joins TRBV29-1 to TRBJ1-2; no clear D gene. Germline V gene sequence: CDR1 SQVTM, CDR2 ANQGSEA. The CDR3 covers 16 residues. Deletions cut 0 bases from V and 0 bases from J, with 14 bases between. The CDR3 bases are TGCAGCGTTGAAGATGCTCGGACGGGAGCTAACTATGGCTACACCTTC. This encodes CSVEDARTGANYGYTF.

The rearrangement links TRBV2 to TRBJ1-3, with D possibly TRBD1 on 6 matching bases. Per the germline V gene, CDR1 is SNHLY and CDR2 is FYNNEI. V was cut by 6 bases and J by 0 bases, with 15 bases left in between. The CDR3 loop spans 16 amino acids. CDR3 in DNA: TGTGCCAGCAGCGACAGGACTAGACTCTCTGGAAACACCATATATTTT. It is translated as CASSDRTRLSGNTIYF.

V and J are TRBV5-6 and TRBJ2-3; D is possibly TRBD2 (5 bases). Germline values: CDR1 SGHDT, CDR2 YYEEEE. V gave up 1 base and J gave up 5 bases, with 14 bases separating them. This CDR3 comprises 15 residues. The CDR3 nucleotides are TGTGCCAGCAGCTTGTGGGTGGGAGTAGGAGATACGCAGTATTTT. Its translation: CASSLWVGVGDTQYF.

The rearrangement uses TRBV6-1 and TRBJ1-1; 8 bases are shared with TRBD1. V lost 7 bases to trimming and J lost 4 bases; unmatched junction nucleotides: 8. This CDR3 is built from 14 residues. CDR1 and CDR2 (germline): MNHNS, SASEGT. As DNA, the CDR3 is TGTGCCAGCACCGAGCAGGGGGCGAGCACTGAAGCTTTCTTT. This gives the protein CASTEQGASTEAFF.

The rearrangement uses TRBV5-3 and TRBJ2-7; the D is unclear. TRBV5-3 is an ORF, and what it does is uncertain. The CDR3 loop spans 12 amino acids. Deletions cut 4 bases from V and 7 bases from J, with 12 bases between. The chain's CDR3 is CARSLGLWEQYF. CDR3 in DNA: TGTGCCAGAAGCCTCGGGTTGTGGGAGCAGTACTTC.

This chain uses TRBV9 with TRBJ2-1; the D gene is possibly TRBD1 (5 bases). This CDR3 comprises 14 residues. Germline V gives CDR1 SGDLS, CDR2 YYNGEE. The V gene lost 0 bases and the J gene lost 9 bases, with 13 bases spanning the gap. CDR3: CASSVGSGFSEQFF. Written as DNA, the CDR3 is TGTGCCAGCAGCGTAGGGTCAGGGTTCTCTGAGCAGTTCTTC.

The rearrangement links TRBV28 to TRBJ2-5; the match to TRBD1 covers 7 bases. The germline CDR1 and CDR2 sequences are MDHEN and SYDVKM. V shed 7 bases and J 4 bases; nucleotides not matched to a gene: 18. CDR3 size: 17 residues. The CDR3 region has the DNA TGTGCCAGCACCACAATCCTAGGGACAGCGACCTTAGAGACCCAGTACTTC. It encodes CASTTILGTATLETQYF. Combining the CDR3 with reference TRBV28 and TRBJ2-5 gives the whole variable domain DVKVTQSSRYLVKRTGEKVFLECVQDMDHENMFWYRQDPGLGLRLIYFSYDVKMKEKGDIPEGYSVSREKKERFSLILESASTNQTSMYLCASTTILGTATLETQYFGPGTRLLVL.

CDR3 loop: CASSPPGRAKNIQYF. The CDR3 DNA reads as TGTGCCAGCAGTCCCCCTGGGAGGGCCAAAAACATTCAGTACTTC. The J gene is TRBJ2-4, the V gene TRBV28, with D tentatively TRBD2 (6 bases). Trimming took off 5 bases at V and 1 base at J, with 12 bases between the two ends. Germline loops: CDR1 MDHEN, CDR2 SYDVKM. The CDR3 is made up of 15 amino acids.

The chain uses TRBV7-6 and TRBJ2-5; tentative D call: TRBD1 (6 bases). The better agreement between TRBJ2-7 and the DNA end casts doubt on the J call. This CDR3 contains 12 residues. Germline-derived CDR1 and CDR2 are SGHVS and FNYEAQ. As DNA, the CDR3 is TGTGCCAGCAGCCTGACAGGTTCCGAGCAGTACTTC. Its protein is CASSLTGSEQYF.

This rearrangement joins TRBV6-5 to TRBJ2-7, with D perhaps TRBD2 (6 bases). V dropped 2 bases and J dropped 3 bases, with 11 bases sitting between them. This CDR3 has 14 residues. The germline V gene has CDR1 MNHEY and CDR2 SVGAGI. CDR3 in DNA: TGTGCCAGCAGTTACGAGCCCGGGGGCTACGAGCAGTACTTC. It codes for CASSYEPGGYEQYF.

The gene calls are TRBV9 and TRBJ2-1, with 9 bases matching TRBD1. CDR1 and CDR2 from the germline V gene are SGDLS and YYNGEE. The junction had 13 bases not matched to a gene; V was cut back by 3 bases and J by 0 bases. The CDR3 length is 19 residues. The CDR3 protein is CASSGLMDRGKTSYNEQFF. The CDR3 DNA sequence: TGTGCCAGCAGCGGTCTTATGGACAGGGGAAAGACCTCCTACAATGAGCAGTTCTTC.

The DNA for the CDR3 is TGTGCCAGCAGCTTGGCCTTCCCAGATACGCAGTATTTT. Protein sequence: CASSLAFPDTQYF. The chain links TRBV5-6 to TRBJ2-3; unclear D gene. V lost 0 bases, J lost 4 bases, and 6 bases lay in between. This CDR3 is built from 13 residues. Germline-derived CDR1 and CDR2 are SGHDT and YYEEEE.